This T cell receptor (beta chain) came from a study of cytomegalovirus exposure and HLA in healthy donors. Looked up from germline, CDR1 is SNHLY and CDR2 is FYNNEI. V gave up 6 bases and J gave up 3 bases, with 15 bases separating them. CDR3 size: 14 residues. Turning to this clone: What it binds is unknown.

13 Jbeta primers and 60 Vbeta primers were used for the PCR. Sequencing used immunoSEQ multiplex PCR; TCRdb keeps in-frame clones, though not all of them. The sample has 95,000 to 150,000 clones, over 70% seen once. Study findings and constraints: Immune exposure information comprised only CMV serostatus.

The chain combines TRBV2 with TRBJ2-7; D is possibly TRBD2 (5 bases). Material: PBMCs. The source of this sequence is a female donor in good health and CMV-seropositive. The CDR3 coding sequence is TGTGCCAGCAGACCCGGAACTAGAGTCTACGAGCAGTACTTC. It translates to CASRPGTRVYEQYF.